This section outlines one T cell receptor beta chain sequence together with its context. What it binds is not known. Generated by immunoSEQ multiplex PCR, the TCRdb table keeps only in-frame clones and is missing some. The profile covers just over 35,000 clones, with about 86% appearing a single time and 6.5% to 8% taken by the ten largest. Trimming removed 3 bases from V and 9 bases from J, with 12 bases in between. This CDR3 comprises 13 residues. Germline CDR1 and CDR2: SGDLS and YYNGEE. The data belong to a study of CD4 T cells in relation to SARS-CoV-2 and coronaviruses. Study information: After roughly ten days of antigen culture, PBMC TCR beta CDR3s were sequenced. Points from the study as a whole: The cross-reactivity analysis covered only spike protein, not other viral proteins.

The rearrangement uses TRBV9 and TRBJ2-2; D uncertain. Sequencing was done on a sample of naive CD4+ T cells from PBMCs, cultured in vitro. Indicated subset: naive CD4+ T cells isolated by negative enrichment. This TCR derives from an adult with COVID-19. The CDR3 DNA sequence: TGTGCCAGCAGCGCCCCGGTAGGCCGGGAGCTGTTTTTT. Its translation is CASSAPVGRELFF.